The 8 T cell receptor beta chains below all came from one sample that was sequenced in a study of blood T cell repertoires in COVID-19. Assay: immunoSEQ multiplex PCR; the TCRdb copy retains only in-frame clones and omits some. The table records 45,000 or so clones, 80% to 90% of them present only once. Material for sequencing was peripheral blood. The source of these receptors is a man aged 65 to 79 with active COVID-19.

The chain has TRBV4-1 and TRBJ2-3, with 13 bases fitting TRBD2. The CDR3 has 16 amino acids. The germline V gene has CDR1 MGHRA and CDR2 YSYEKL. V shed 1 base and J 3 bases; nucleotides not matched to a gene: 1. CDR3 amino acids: CASSQGTSGGTDTQYF. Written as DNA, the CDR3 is TGCGCCAGCAGCCAAGGGACTAGCGGGGGAACAGATACGCAGTATTTT.

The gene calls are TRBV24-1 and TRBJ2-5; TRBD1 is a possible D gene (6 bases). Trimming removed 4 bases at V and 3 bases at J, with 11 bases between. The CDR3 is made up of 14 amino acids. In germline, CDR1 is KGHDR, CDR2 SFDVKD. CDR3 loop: CATSDPGTKETQYF. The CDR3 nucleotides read TGTGCCACCAGTGACCCCGGGACAAAAGAGACCCAGTACTTC.

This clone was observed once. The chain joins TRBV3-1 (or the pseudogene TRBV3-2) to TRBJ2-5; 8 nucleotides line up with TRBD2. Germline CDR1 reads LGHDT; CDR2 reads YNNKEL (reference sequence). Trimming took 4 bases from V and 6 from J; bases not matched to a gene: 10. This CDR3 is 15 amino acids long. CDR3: CASSLKAGAGKTQYF. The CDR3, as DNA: TGTGCCAGCAGCCTAAAAGCGGGGGCGGGGAAGACCCAGTACTTC.

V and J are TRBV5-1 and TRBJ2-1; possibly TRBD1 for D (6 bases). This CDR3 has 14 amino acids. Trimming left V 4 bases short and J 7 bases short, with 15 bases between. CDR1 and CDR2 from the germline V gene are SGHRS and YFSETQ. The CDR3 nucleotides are TGCGCCAGCAGCCCCTTATATGGACAGAATGAGCAGTTCTTC. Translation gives CASSPLYGQNEQFF.

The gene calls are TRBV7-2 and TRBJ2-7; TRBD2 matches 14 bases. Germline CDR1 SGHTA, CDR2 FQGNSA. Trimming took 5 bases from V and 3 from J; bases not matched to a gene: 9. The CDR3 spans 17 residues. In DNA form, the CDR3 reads TGTGCCAGCAGCCGGGGCAGGACTAGCGGGGGGCACTACGAGCAGTACTTC. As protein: CASSRGRTSGGHYEQYF.

The CDR3, as DNA: TGTGCCAGCAGCTTAGTAACTAGCGGGGCCGGGGAGCTGTTTTTT. It translates to CASSLVTSGAGELFF. This chain connects TRBV11-3 to TRBJ2-2, with TRBD2 matching 10 bases. Looked up from germline, CDR1 is SGHNT and CDR2 is YENEEA. Trimming took 1 base from V and 6 from J; bases not matched to a gene: 2. The CDR3 has 15 residues.

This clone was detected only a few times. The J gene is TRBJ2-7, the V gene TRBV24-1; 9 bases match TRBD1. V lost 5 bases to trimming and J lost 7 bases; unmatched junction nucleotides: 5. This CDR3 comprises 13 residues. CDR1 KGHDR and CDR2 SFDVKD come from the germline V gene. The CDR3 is CATSVGTGTEQYF. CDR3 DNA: TGTGCCACCAGTGTTGGGACAGGGACGGAGCAGTACTTC.

The CDR3 DNA reads as TGTGCCAGCAGACTGTGGTCCGGCGAGCAGTACTTC. This encodes CASRLWSGEQYF. V and J are TRBV28 and TRBJ2-7, with D hard to call. Germline V CDR1 and CDR2: MDHEN, SYDVKM. The V end lost 6 bases, the J end lost 6 bases, and 12 bases lay between the germline ends. The CDR3 contains 12 residues.